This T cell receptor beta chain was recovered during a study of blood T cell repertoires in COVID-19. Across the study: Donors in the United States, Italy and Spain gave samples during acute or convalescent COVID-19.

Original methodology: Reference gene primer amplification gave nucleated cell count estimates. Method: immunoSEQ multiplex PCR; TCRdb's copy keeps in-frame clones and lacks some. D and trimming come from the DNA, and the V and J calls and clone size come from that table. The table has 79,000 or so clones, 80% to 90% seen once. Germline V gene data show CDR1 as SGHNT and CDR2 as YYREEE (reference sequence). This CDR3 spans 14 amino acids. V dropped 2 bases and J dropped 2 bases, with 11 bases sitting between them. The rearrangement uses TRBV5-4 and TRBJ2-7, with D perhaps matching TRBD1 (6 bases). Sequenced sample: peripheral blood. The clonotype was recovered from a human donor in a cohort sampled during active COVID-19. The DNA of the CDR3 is TGTGCCAGCAGCTTAGGGGACAACCCCTACGAGCAGTACTTC. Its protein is CASSLGDNPYEQYF. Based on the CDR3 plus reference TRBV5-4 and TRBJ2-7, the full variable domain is ETGVTQSPTHLIKTRGQQVTLRCSSQSGHNTVSWYQQALGQGPQFIFQYYREEENGRGNFPPRFSGLQFPNYSSELNVNALELDDSALYLCASSLGDNPYEQYFGPGTRLTVT.